One sample yielded the 7 T cell receptor beta chains listed below, sequenced in a study of breast tumors, draining lymph nodes, adjacent tissues. Breast cancer patients provided tissue from their axillary draining lymph nodes. TCRdb itself ran the multiplex PCR reads through MiXCR, one entry per CDR3 protein. Here the sample spans about 130,000 distinct CDR3 sequences, roughly 20% being singletons. Sequenced sample: axillary lymph node tissue. The receptor source for this set is a female donor with breast cancer. Some clones in this sample may be carry-over from other donors' samples.

This clonotype has ten or more counts. The chain combines TRBV19 with TRBJ2-5; D possibly matches TRBD1 or TRBD2 (5 bases each). V was cut by 5 bases and J by 2 bases, with 12 bases left in between. The CDR3 length is 14 residues. Germline values: CDR1 LNHDA, CDR2 SQIVND (reference sequence). The CDR3 is CASSPLGAQETQYF. CDR3 DNA sequence: TGTGCCAGTAGTCCCCTCGGGGCTCAAGAGACCCAGTACTTC.

This clonotype appeared a few times. This rearrangement joins TRBV6-1 to TRBJ2-2; D remains ambiguous. From germline, CDR1 is MNHNS and CDR2 SASEGT. V shed 8 bases and J shed 0 bases, with 13 bases lying between them. This CDR3 is 15 amino acids long. This CDR3 reads CASSVWSTNTGELFF. In DNA, the CDR3 is TGTGCCAGCTCGGTGTGGAGTACGAACACCGGGGAGCTGTTTTTT.

This clonotype was seen at least ten times. CDR3 protein: CASSPGQGISEQYF. CDR3 sequence (DNA): TGTGCCAGCAGCCCAGGACAGGGAATAAGCGAGCAGTACTTC. The chain joins TRBV5-6 to TRBJ2-7, with TRBD1 matching 8 bases. The germline V gene has CDR1 SGHDT and CDR2 YYEEEE. There are 14 residues in the CDR3. V was pared by 4 bases and J by 6 bases, with 9 bases of the junction left unmatched.

This clonotype has at least ten counts. The genes are TRBV4-1 and TRBJ2-7; D gene unclear. In germline, CDR1 is MGHRA, CDR2 YSYEKL. V was trimmed by 1 base and J by 7 bases, leaving 8 bases between them. The CDR3 runs 12 residues. The CDR3 DNA sequence: TGCGCCAGCAGCCAAGGGGTGGAGGAGCAGTACTTC. It specifies CASSQGVEEQYF.

In its sample, this clonotype was seen many times. This chain links TRBV7-2 with TRBJ2-4; 11 bases fit TRBD1. This CDR3 region has 16 residues. V lost 5 bases and J lost 3; bases outside the gene matches: 6. The germline CDR1 and CDR2 sequences are SGHTA and FQGNSA. CDR3 nucleotide sequence: TGTGCCAGCAGCGGACAGGGGGCGCTGGGCAAAAACATTCAGTACTTC. This sequence encodes CASSGQGALGKNIQYF.

At least ten counts were recorded for this clonotype. V gene TRBV29-1 combines with J gene TRBJ2-7, with D possibly TRBD1 on 5 matching bases. The CDR3 is made up of 13 amino acids. Trimming removed 0 bases from V and 3 bases from J, with 9 bases in between. CDR1 and CDR2 from the germline V gene are SQVTM and ANQGSEA. In DNA form, the CDR3 reads TGCAGCGTTGAAGAACAGGACAACTACGAGCAGTACTTC. This codes for CSVEEQDNYEQYF.

The chain joins TRBV6-6 to TRBJ1-3, with D possibly matching TRBD1 (6 bases). V lost 10 bases, J lost 6 bases, and 16 bases lay in between. CDR1 and CDR2 from the germline V gene are MNHNY and SVGAGI (reference sequence). The length of the CDR3 is 13 residues. As DNA, the CDR3 is TGTGCCACCCTAGCAGGGGTTGAAAACACCATATATTTT. This sequence encodes CATLAGVENTIYF.